The 32 T cell receptor beta chains below all came from one sample that was sequenced in a study of cytomegalovirus exposure and HLA in healthy donors. The method was immunoSEQ multiplex PCR; TCRdb's version includes in-frame clones alone and lacks a portion of them. Of 200,000 or so clones in the sample, roughly 84% are singletons; the top ten hold over 10%. The sample was PBMCs. The receptors come from a woman aged 25 to 45 in good health and CMV-seropositive.

The rearrangement links TRBV5-1 to TRBJ2-7, with 8 bases fitting TRBD2. Germline CDR1 and CDR2: SGHRS and YFSETQ. Losses at the gene ends were 3 bases for V and 7 bases for J; bases not matched to a gene: 12. This CDR3 is 15 amino acids long. The CDR3 protein is CASSSWTSSPDEQYF. Here the CDR3 DNA reads TGCGCCAGCAGCTCTTGGACTAGCAGCCCAGATGAGCAGTACTTC. Drawing the rest from reference TRBV5-1 and TRBJ2-7, the complete variable domain is KAGVTQTPRYLIKTRGQQVTLSCSPISGHRSVSWYQQTPGQGLQFLFEYFSETQRNKGNFPGRFSGRQFSNSRSEMNVSTLELGDSALYLCASSSWTSSPDEQYFGPGTRLTVT.

V and J are TRBV6-1 and TRBJ1-5; no clear D. The CDR3 contains 15 residues. V shed 4 bases and J shed 1 base, with 11 bases lying between them. The V gene's germline CDR1 is MNHNS and CDR2 SASEGT. The DNA of the CDR3 is TGTGCCAGCAGTGCCGGGGATACAAGCAATCAGCCCCAGCATTTT. It specifies CASSAGDTSNQPQHF.

The chain joins TRBV7-9 to TRBJ2-7, with 8 nucleotides matching TRBD1. CDR3 length: 19 amino acids. V dropped 4 bases and J dropped 5; count of bases not matched to a gene: 22. Germline CDR1 is SEHNR and CDR2 is FQNEAQ (reference sequence). The CDR3 spells CASSSYRGFGLRTSDEQYF. The DNA for the CDR3 is TGTGCCAGCAGCTCCTACAGGGGGTTCGGCCTCAGAACTAGTGACGAGCAGTACTTC. Full variable domain (missing parts from reference TRBV7-9 and TRBJ2-7): DTGVSQNPRHKITKRGQNVTFRCDPISEHNRLYWYRQTLGQGPEFLTYFQNEAQLEKSRLLSDRFSAERPKGSFSTLEIQRTEQGDSAMYLCASSSYRGFGLRTSDEQYFGPGTRLTVT.

The V gene is TRBV19, the J gene TRBJ1-2; D perhaps matches TRBD1 (5 bases). CDR3 size: 14 residues. CDR1 and CDR2 from the germline V gene are LNHDA and SQIVND (reference sequence). V shed 3 bases and J shed 5 bases, with 13 bases lying between them. The CDR3 region is CASSMGRASYGYTF. The CDR3 DNA is TGTGCCAGTAGTATGGGCAGGGCGTCTTATGGCTACACCTTC.

V and J are TRBV30 and TRBJ1-1, with TRBD1 matching 7 bases. CDR1 is GTSNPN, CDR2 SVGIG, per germline (reference sequence). CDR3 size: 12 residues. V lost 5 bases, J lost 3 bases, and 3 bases stayed unmatched. The CDR3 loop is CAWGDSDTEAFF. The CDR3 DNA reads TGTGCCTGGGGGGACAGTGACACTGAAGCTTTCTTT.

The V and J genes are TRBV7-6 and TRBJ2-7; TRBD2 agrees at 12 bases. Germline assignment: CDR1 SGHVS and CDR2 FNYEAQ. V lost 5 bases to trimming and J lost 4 bases; unmatched junction nucleotides: 9. The CDR3 is 16 residues long. The CDR3 loop reads CASSPTGLAGCYEQYF. The CDR3 DNA sequence: TGTGCCAGCAGCCCAACCGGACTAGCGGGATGTTACGAGCAGTACTTC.

The chain couples TRBV5-4 to TRBJ2-1; D is ambiguous. Germline V gene data show CDR1 as SGHNT and CDR2 as YYREEE (reference sequence). V lost 4 bases, J lost 5 bases, and 7 bases lay in between. The CDR3 has 12 residues. The CDR3 sequence: CASSIIDNEQFF. The CDR3 region has the DNA TGTGCCAGCAGCATCATAGACAATGAGCAGTTCTTC.

This chain joins TRBV28 and TRBJ2-1, with D perhaps matching TRBD2 (6 bases). Germline V lookup: CDR1 MDHEN, CDR2 SYDVKM. This CDR3 spans 15 amino acids. Trimming took 5 bases from V and 7 from J, leaving 18 bases between them. The CDR3: CASSGGGLSGNEQFF. Here the CDR3 DNA reads TGTGCCAGCAGTGGAGGAGGGCTTAGTGGGAATGAGCAGTTCTTC. Using reference TRBV28 and TRBJ2-1 for the parts outside the CDR3, the full variable domain is DVKVTQSSRYLVKRTGEKVFLECVQDMDHENMFWYRQDPGLGLRLIYFSYDVKMKEKGDIPEGYSVSREKKERFSLILESASTNQTSMYLCASSGGGLSGNEQFFGPGTRLTVL.

The CDR3 DNA reads as TGTGCCAGCAGCCCCGACTTGGGGGGGACGGAGACCCAGTACTTC. It yields the protein CASSPDLGGTETQYF. This sequence joins TRBV7-6 and TRBJ2-5; 7 nucleotides line up with TRBD2. Germline CDR1 is SGHVS and CDR2 is FNYEAQ. CDR3 length: 15 residues. After removal of 5 bases from V and 5 bases from J, the junction contained 11 bases not matched to a gene.

This clone was seen only once. V is TRBV6-5 and J is TRBJ1-1, with D tentatively TRBD1 (5 bases). The CDR3 is 13 amino acids. CDR1 is MNHEY, CDR2 SVGAGI, per germline. V was shortened by 6 bases and J by 7 bases, with 15 bases between the two germline ends. CDR3 sequence reads: CASRLYSDSEAFF. For the CDR3, the DNA is TGTGCCAGCAGACTCTATTCTGACAGTGAAGCTTTCTTT.

This clone was counted once. This chain links TRBV28 with TRBJ2-7; 10 nucleotides align to TRBD2. CDR1 and CDR2 (germline): MDHEN, SYDVKM. V trimming: 6 bases; J trimming: 2 bases; junction bases outside the gene matches: 1. The CDR3 consists of 13 residues. The CDR3 DNA sequence: TGTGCCAGCAGAACTAGCGGGACCTACGAGCAGTACTTC. Protein sequence: CASRTSGTYEQYF.

The CDR3 is CASSIGASFTDTQYF. In nucleotides, the CDR3 is TGTGCCAGCAGTATCGGAGCTTCTTTCACAGATACGCAGTATTTT. The chain carries TRBV7-9 and TRBJ2-3; D is undetermined. The germline CDR1 and CDR2 sequences are SEHNR and FQNEAQ (reference sequence). V was pared by 6 bases and J by 2 bases, with 15 bases between. This CDR3 has 15 residues. Using reference TRBV7-9 and TRBJ2-3 for the parts outside the CDR3, the full variable domain is DTGVSQNPRHKITKRGQNVTFRCDPISEHNRLYWYRQTLGQGPEFLTYFQNEAQLEKSRLLSDRFSAERPKGSFSTLEIQRTEQGDSAMYLCASSIGASFTDTQYFGPGTRLTVL.

V gene TRBV4-1 combines with J gene TRBJ1-5, with D possibly TRBD1 on 5 matching bases. The CDR3 length is 15 residues. Germline CDR1 and CDR2: MGHRA and YSYEKL. V was clipped by 3 bases and J by 1 base, with 10 bases between them. The CDR3 region is CASSHQGGSNQPQHF. In DNA, the CDR3 is TGCGCCAGCAGCCATCAGGGAGGGAGCAATCAGCCCCAGCATTTT.

The chain combines TRBV27 with TRBJ2-5, with 7 bases aligning to TRBD2. The J segment lost 2 bases and the V segment lost 5 bases, leaving 11 bases of the junction unmatched. This CDR3 contains 16 residues. Germline V gene sequence: CDR1 MNHEY, CDR2 SMNVEV (reference sequence). The CDR3: CASSPYNAGGQETQYF. CDR3 in DNA: TGTGCCAGCAGTCCCTATAACGCCGGGGGGCAAGAGACCCAGTACTTC.

This rearrangement joins TRBV2 to TRBJ1-4, with 9 bases fitting TRBD1. Trimming removed 5 bases from V and 5 bases from J; junction bases left unmatched: 3. The germline V gene has CDR1 SNHLY and CDR2 FYNNEI. This CDR3 spans 14 amino acids. This CDR3 reads CASSSGTGNEKLFF. In DNA, the CDR3 is TGTGCCAGCAGTTCCGGGACAGGGAATGAAAAACTGTTTTTT.

The chain carries TRBV27 and TRBJ1-4; TRBD1 matches at 8 bases. Unmatched junction bases numbered 11, after V lost 6 bases and J lost 8 bases. The CDR3 runs 15 residues. In germline, CDR1 is MNHEY, CDR2 SMNVEV (reference sequence). The CDR3 region has the DNA TGTGCCAGCAGCCCCCCGGACAGGGACCGGGAAAAACTGTTTTTT. Amino acid sequence: CASSPPDRDREKLFF.

The rearrangement links TRBV7-9 to TRBJ1-1; 8 nucleotides align to TRBD1. V was clipped by 6 bases and J by 4 bases; unmatched bases: 4. The germline V gene has CDR1 SEHNR and CDR2 FQNEAQ (reference sequence). The CDR3 contains 13 residues. This CDR3 reads CASRTTGGTEAFF. The CDR3 region has the DNA TGTGCCAGCAGGACTACAGGGGGCACTGAAGCTTTCTTT.

The CDR3 sequence: CASSAVAGGAETQYF. CDR3 DNA sequence: TGTGCCAGCAGCGCGGTAGCAGGGGGCGCGGAGACCCAGTACTTC. The gene calls are TRBV5-4 and TRBJ2-5, with 8 bases that match TRBD1. J lost 5 bases, V lost 4 bases, and 10 bases had no gene match. This CDR3 spans 15 amino acids. Germline CDR1 and CDR2: SGHNT and YYREEE (reference sequence).

The V call is TRBV7-8, the J call TRBJ1-1; weak D call: TRBD1 (6 bases). The CDR3 is made up of 15 amino acids. Germline-derived CDR1 and CDR2 are SGHVS and FQNEAQ. V lost 1 base, J lost 1 base, and 10 bases lay in between. The CDR3 region has the DNA TGTGCCAGCAGCTTAGAGTGGGGGCAGAACACTGAAGCTTTCTTT. Encoded protein: CASSLEWGQNTEAFF. Together with reference TRBV7-8 and TRBJ1-1, the CDR3 gives the full variable domain: GAGVSQSPRYKVAKRGQDVALRCDPISGHVSLFWYQQALGQGPEFLTYFQNEAQLDKSGLPSDRFFAERPEGSVSTLKIQRTQQEDSAVYLCASSLEWGQNTEAFFGQGTRLTVV.

The rearrangement joins TRBV29-1 to TRBJ2-5; D possibly corresponds to TRBD1 (5 bases). V was trimmed by 7 bases and J by 4 bases, leaving 16 bases between them. The CDR3 sequence is 13 residues long. Germline V gene lookup returns CDR1 SQVTM and CDR2 ANQGSEA. CDR3 nucleotide sequence: TGCAGCGCCAAGACAGTGTGGGGAGAGACCCAGTACTTC. Translation gives CSAKTVWGETQYF.

The V and J genes are TRBV2 and TRBJ2-7, with 8 bases aligning to TRBD1. This CDR3 region has 15 residues. The trim removed 7 bases at V and 4 bases at J, leaving 12 bases unmatched. Germline CDR1 and CDR2: SNHLY and FYNNEI. As DNA, the CDR3 is TGTGCCAGCACCTCTGGACAGGGCAGGTGGTACGAGCAGTACTTC. Translating gives CASTSGQGRWYEQYF.

This rearrangement joins TRBV5-4 to TRBJ2-1; possible D gene TRBD2, 5 bases. This CDR3 has 15 amino acids. CDR1 and CDR2 from the germline V gene are SGHNT and YYREEE (reference sequence). With 4 bases removed from V and 10 bases from J, the gap between germline ends came to 21 bases. This CDR3 reads CASSLVASSGIEQFF. CDR3 DNA: TGTGCCAGCAGCCTGGTCGCTAGCTCAGGAATCGAGCAGTTCTTC.

The V and J genes are TRBV6-5 and TRBJ1-2; the D gene is possibly TRBD1 (5 bases). Germline-derived CDR1 and CDR2 are MNHEY and SVGAGI. This CDR3 contains 14 residues. The V and J ends lost 6 bases and 0 bases respectively, with 11 bases between them. The CDR3 DNA sequence: TGTGCCAGCAGCAGAGACAGCCCTAACTATGGCTACACCTTC. This codes for CASSRDSPNYGYTF.

The chain combines TRBV5-1 with TRBJ2-2; weak D call: TRBD1 (5 bases). CDR1 and CDR2 from the germline V gene are SGHRS and YFSETQ. This CDR3 comprises 16 residues. Trimming left V 4 bases short and J 4 bases short, with 17 bases between. CDR3 sequence: CASSPWAGSVTGELFF. Written as DNA, the CDR3 is TGCGCCAGCAGCCCGTGGGCAGGGTCGGTCACCGGGGAGCTGTTTTTT.

The V call is TRBV6-5, the J call TRBJ2-1; perhaps TRBD2 as D (6 bases). CDR3 length equals 15 residues. Germline V lookup: CDR1 MNHEY, CDR2 SVGAGI. Trimming shortened V by 2 bases and J by 7 bases, and 15 bases separated the two germline ends. Here the CDR3 reads CASSYTTAGGNEQFF. For the CDR3, the DNA is TGTGCCAGCAGTTACACTACCGCCGGAGGGAATGAGCAGTTCTTC.

This chain uses TRBV11-2 with TRBJ2-5; 11 positions agree with TRBD1. CDR1 and CDR2 from the germline V gene are SGHAT and FQNNGV. V lost 1 base, J lost 1 base, and 5 bases stayed unmatched. The CDR3 extends over 17 amino acids. DNA of the CDR3: TGTGCCAGCAGCTTAGTGGTAGGACAGGGGGCCCAAGAGACCCAGTACTTC. As protein: CASSLVVGQGAQETQYF.

This chain links TRBV11-2 with TRBJ2-7; D might be TRBD2 (5 bases). The CDR3 length is 16 residues. Germline values: CDR1 SGHAT, CDR2 FQNNGV. Trimming cost V 3 bases and J 7 bases, with 22 bases left between them. This CDR3 reads CASSFYEGLYSEEQYF. The CDR3 nucleotides are TGTGCCAGCAGCTTTTACGAGGGCCTCTACTCGGAGGAGCAGTACTTC.

The V call is TRBV19, the J call TRBJ2-7; maybe TRBD2 (5 bases). The germline V gene has CDR1 LNHDA and CDR2 SQIVND (reference sequence). CDR3 length: 14 amino acids. V was trimmed by 2 bases and J by 7 bases, leaving 15 bases between them. Written as DNA, the CDR3 is TGTGCCAGTAGTATAAGCGGAGCGGCCGGGGAGCAGTACTTC. Translated, it gives CASSISGAAGEQYF.

There are a few counts of this clone. Other nucleotide sequences in the sample specify the same CDR3. This chain joins TRBV6-6 and TRBJ1-5; D is unresolved. Germline V gives CDR1 MNHNY, CDR2 SVGAGI (reference sequence). The CDR3 has 12 residues. The V end was cut by 2 bases, the J end by 7 bases, with 6 bases between. This CDR3 is CASSYGPQPQHF. The CDR3 nucleotides read TGTGCCAGCAGTTACGGGCCCCAGCCCCAGCATTTT.

The V call is TRBV7-2, the J call TRBJ1-1; 8 bases map to TRBD1. The CDR3 spans 14 residues. Trimming took 3 bases from V and 4 from J; bases not matched to a gene: 4. Per germline, CDR1 SGHTA and CDR2 FQGNSA. The CDR3 sequence is CASSLMTGATEAFF. The CDR3 bases are TGTGCCAGCAGCTTGATGACAGGGGCCACTGAAGCTTTCTTT.

This chain connects TRBV2 to TRBJ2-5; D perhaps matches TRBD1 (6 bases). CDR1 and CDR2 from the germline V gene are SNHLY and FYNNEI. CDR3 size: 14 residues. V lost 7 bases and J lost 1, with 13 bases in between. The chain's CDR3 is CASIDRQVQETQYF. Written as DNA, the CDR3 is TGTGCCAGCATCGATCGACAGGTCCAAGAGACCCAGTACTTC.

This chain joins TRBV11-3 and TRBJ2-2; D is possibly TRBD1 (6 bases). V was pared by 3 bases and J by 4 bases, with 12 bases between. Germline V gene data show CDR1 as SGHNT and CDR2 as YENEEA. The CDR3 contains 15 residues. CDR3 sequence: CASSFIQGGTGELFF. CDR3 DNA sequence: TGTGCCAGCAGCTTCATTCAAGGGGGCACCGGGGAGCTGTTTTTT.